Presented here are 2 T cell receptor beta chains from one specimen sequenced in a study of OX40 agonist ivuxolimab in advanced cancers. The library was generated by the immunoSEQ multiplex PCR assay. TCRdb mirrors the immuneACCESS table, restricted to in-frame sequences. Some clones are absent from its copies; in checked studies, under half trace to an unresolved V gene, and the reason for the others is unknown. For this sample the table gives about 87,000 clones, of which approximately 82% were detected only once. Approximately 0.78% of the sample goes to the ten largest clones. Sequencing used CD4+ or CD8+ T cells sorted from blood, obtained in a trial of the OX40 agonist ivuxolimab. Source of these receptors: an adult with an advanced solid tumor such as melanoma, head and neck, liver or kidney cancer.

This chain joins TRBV9 and TRBJ1-4; no reliable D call. The CDR3 length is 15 residues. Trimming removed 0 bases at V and 4 bases at J, with 10 bases between. Per germline, CDR1 SGDLS and CDR2 YYNGEE. The DNA for the CDR3 is TGTGCCAGCAGCGTAGCCCCGAAGGGTAATGAAAAACTGTTTTTT. Its protein is CASSVAPKGNEKLFF.

This CDR3 reads CAWSVLQGRYGYTF. The CDR3 DNA reads as TGTGCCTGGAGTGTTCTTCAGGGGAGGTATGGCTACACCTTC. V gene TRBV30 combines with J gene TRBJ1-2; D may be TRBD1 (6 bases). The ends were cut back, 0 bases at V and 5 bases at J, with 13 bases in the middle. There are 14 residues in the CDR3. Per germline, CDR1 GTSNPN and CDR2 SVGIG (reference sequence).